Listed below are T cell receptor beta chains from one sample, sequenced in a study of radiotherapy plus CTLA-4 blockade in lung cancer. The assay was immunoSEQ multiplex PCR, and TCRdb's table has in-frame clones only and misses some. Among around 38,000 clones listed, 70% to 90% were seen once. The sequenced sample was peripheral blood, obtained from a patient treated with radiotherapy plus ipilimumab. These receptors were obtained from a human donor with non-small cell lung cancer whose response to radiotherapy plus ipilimumab could not be evaluated. CDR3s leave out the opening cysteine and the closing phenylalanine or tryptophan. Clone size, where shown, is once, few, many, or a class for clones that have expanded.

v_gene	abundance	j_gene	CDR3aa
TRBV19	NA	TRBJ1-5	ASTMNRGDSGGQPQH
TRBV6-5	NA	TRBJ1-2	ASLHSTGGGYT
TRBV29-1	NA	TRBJ2-2	SVEIRAGELF
TRBV2	NA	TRBJ2-1	ASSTSGTSGNEQF
TRBV4-2	NA	TRBJ2-7	ASSQESGGALGEQY
TRBV21-1	NA	TRBJ2-7	ASTLEVLSSYEQY
TRBV18	NA	TRBJ2-4	ASSLGVPGQGSPH
TRBV9	NA	TRBJ2-2	ASSVGQGYTGELF
TRBV29-1	NA	TRBJ2-1	SVEGQGLLNEQF
TRBV29-1	NA	TRBJ1-5	SVRGRGNQPQH
TRBV6-5	NA	TRBJ2-4	ASSPGGAGNIQY
TRBV27	NA	TRBJ2-2	ASSFKGRGQGNTGELF
TRBV6-6	NA	TRBJ1-1	ASSFSGVNTEAF
TRBV11-2	NA	TRBJ2-5	ASSFGVADQETQY
TRBV28	NA	TRBJ2-7	ASSFRGIYEQY
TRBV2	NA	TRBJ2-7	ASDPGQALYEQY
TRBV19	NA	TRBJ1-3	ASRRGPSSGNTIY
TRBV4-2	NA	TRBJ1-6	ASSQSGYSDSPLH
TRBV28	few	TRBJ2-4	ASSPTSGGNIQY
TRBV4-3	NA	TRBJ2-1	ASSGDAYNEQF
TRBV11-3	NA	TRBJ2-1	ASSSGIYNEQF
TRBV9	NA	TRBJ2-2	ASSPHHESGELF
TRBV5-6	NA	TRBJ1-2	ASSLNGGQIYGYT
TRBV18	NA	TRBJ1-1	ASSPPSVNTEAF
TRBV7-8	NA	TRBJ1-1	ASSLGSTDTEAF
TRBV28	NA	TRBJ2-3	ASSFTAGSYTDTQY
TRBV7-9	NA	TRBJ2-5	AGSRGPETQY
TRBV5-5	NA	TRBJ2-5	ASSPVASRSETQY
TRBV7-3	NA	TRBJ1-1	ASSERPSMNTEAF
TRBV7-8	NA	TRBJ2-2	ASSLGASTGGRLF
TRBV7-5	NA	TRBJ1-6	ARSLQVILVSSYNSPLH
TRBV15	NA	TRBJ1-5	ATSLGQNSNQPQH
TRBV27	once	TRBJ2-3	ASSLWSGRTFTDTQY
TRBV5-1	few	TRBJ2-7	ASSLWTGSMSEQY
TRBV11-2	once	TRBJ2-3	ASSSEDRGLTDTQY
TRBV6-6	few	TRBJ2-7	ASSWDRAGEQY
TRBV29-1	NA	TRBJ1-5	SVFRQGGKPQH
TRBV19	NA	TRBJ1-6	ASQGKGSPLH
TRBV6-1	NA	TRBJ1-5	ASSARGGNQPQH
TRBV5-4	NA	TRBJ1-2	ASSTDRNYGYT
TRBV28	NA	TRBJ1-2	ASRENYGYT
TRBV28	NA	TRBJ2-5	ASRWGRRASQY
TRBV10-2	NA	TRBJ2-5	ASSRSPGEETQY
TRBV9	NA	TRBJ1-2	ASSAWDRGVGGYT
TRBV7-9	NA	TRBJ1-5	ASTAGTGNNQPQH
TRBV7-3	NA	TRBJ2-7	ASSLGGRYEQY
TRBV5-6	NA	TRBJ2-1	ASSFAGVNEQF
TRBV28	NA	TRBJ2-3	ASILSGTDTQY
TRBV28	NA	TRBJ1-2	ASSALGQGAGYGYT
TRBV6-5	NA	TRBJ2-7	ASSFRGGLGNYEQY
TRBV14	NA	TRBJ1-2	ASRTPGQGRLGYT
TRBV7-2	NA	TRBJ1-5	ASSLVWREPQH
TRBV19	NA	TRBJ1-5	ASTTTGLMNQPQH
TRBV11-3	NA	TRBJ2-1	ASSNRDFNEQF
TRBV5-1	NA	TRBJ2-3	ASSLPSGRLDTQY
TRBV6-1	NA	TRBJ1-2	ASSDAGRYGYT
TRBV5-4	NA	TRBJ2-3	ASSSKMRDATDTQY
TRBV9	NA	TRBJ2-1	ASSNRGQSSYNEQF
TRBV11-2	NA	TRBJ2-7	ASSLVQGSSYEQY
TRBV4-1	NA	TRBJ1-2	ASSPTGGEGYGYT